A single sample gave rise to the 3 T cell receptor beta chains below, sequenced in a study of T cells in Graves' hyperthyroidism and ophthalmopathy. TCR beta CDR3 region amplification was performed from RNA transcripts. HTBI primers drove first-round RT-PCR of the TCR CDR3. TCRdb processed the multiplex PCR reads anew with MiXCR; each CDR3 protein has one entry. The table includes over 250,000 distinct CDR3 sequences, approximately 20% detected once. Sequencing input: blood. The source is a man aged 25 to 40 with Graves' ophthalmopathy.

This clonotype appeared a few times. The V call is TRBV5-6, the J call TRBJ2-7; TRBD2 might be the D (6 bases). Germline V gives CDR1 SGHDT, CDR2 YYEEEE. CDR3 length: 13 amino acids. The V and J ends lost 3 bases and 5 bases respectively, with 12 bases between them. CDR3 nucleotides: TGTGCCAGCAGCTACGGGGGTTGGGACGAGCAGTACTTC. Protein product: CASSYGGWDEQYF.

The rearrangement links TRBV27 to TRBJ1-4; D ambiguous. The germline CDR1 and CDR2 sequences are MNHEY and SMNVEV (reference sequence). The V and J ends lost 4 bases and 7 bases respectively, with 4 bases between them. The CDR3 spans 11 residues. In DNA form, the CDR3 reads TGTGCCAGCAGTTCGGGTGAAAAACTGTTTTTT. As protein: CASSSGEKLFF.

The genes are TRBV5-1 and TRBJ2-1; 8 bases are shared with TRBD1. The CDR3 has 17 amino acids. The junction had 15 bases not matched to a gene; V was cut back by 4 bases and J by 6 bases. Germline V CDR1 and CDR2: SGHRS, YFSETQ. As DNA, the CDR3 is TGCGCCAGCAGCCCGCGGGACAGGCCAATAAGGGGCAATGAGCAGTTCTTC. Amino acid sequence: CASSPRDRPIRGNEQFF. Supplemented by reference TRBV5-1 and TRBJ2-1, the full variable domain reads KAGVTQTPRYLIKTRGQQVTLSCSPISGHRSVSWYQQTPGQGLQFLFEYFSETQRNKGNFPGRFSGRQFSNSRSEMNVSTLELGDSALYLCASSPRDRPIRGNEQFFGPGTRLTVL.